This entry features one TCR beta chain sequence. This record comes from a study of tumor and adjacent non-tumor tissue in lung cancer. The template was RNA from unsorted bulk tissue. Newly diagnosed lung cancer patients had thoracic surgery in China, August–November 2014, without prior chemotherapy. Germline-derived CDR1 and CDR2 are DFQATT and SNEGSKA (reference sequence). V dropped 6 bases and J dropped 3 bases, with 20 bases sitting between them. The CDR3 runs 15 residues. Three rounds of nested PCR, following a modified ARM-PCR protocol, produced the TCRbeta library. MiXCR, run by TCRdb on the multiplex PCR reads, gives a single entry per CDR3 protein. This table has 65,000 to 95,000 distinct CDR3 sequences, roughly 80% appearing once.

Input material: lung tumor tissue. This chain links TRBV20-1 with TRBJ2-5, with D tentatively TRBD1 (6 bases). The TCR originated in a woman in her forties or fifties with non-small cell lung cancer. The CDR3 is CSARVPSGEKETQYF. In nucleotides, the CDR3 is TGCAGTGCGCGGGTTCCCTCAGGGGAAAAAGAGACCCAGTACTTC.